A single sample is the source of the 18 T cell receptor beta chains below, sequenced in a study of shared T cell receptors in the human thymus (dated by TCRdb to the early 2020s). The library relied on the immunoSEQ multiplex PCR assay. TCRdb provides this immuneACCESS table in a form limited to in-frame rearrangements. Some clones are lacking; in checked studies, under half of them reflect an unresolved V gene, and why the rest are absent is not known. The sample yields roughly 660,000 clones; 88% were counted once. The leading ten clones occupy 0.0095% to 0.013% of the sample. The same sample was also used in a study of human thymus T cells.

What was sequenced was thymocytes. These receptors were obtained from a boy younger than two with a congenital heart defect. Donor details come from another sample of the same person, matched by shared clones.

Only a few counts were recorded for this clone. J is TRBJ2-7 and V is TRBV6-6; possible D gene TRBD2, 5 bases. The germline V and J ends were trimmed by 9 bases and 1 base, with 22 bases remaining between them. Germline loops: CDR1 MNHNY, CDR2 SVGAGI (reference sequence). This CDR3 has 16 amino acids. The CDR3 DNA follows: TGTGCCAGTTCCACATCTAGCTTCGTGAGATCCTACGAGCAGTACTTC. This codes for CASSTSSFVRSYEQYF.

This rearrangement joins TRBV5-6 to TRBJ2-7, with 12 bases lining up with TRBD1. Germline V gene data show CDR1 as SGHDT and CDR2 as YYEEEE. J gave up 6 bases and V 3 bases, and 4 bases lay outside the gene matches. This CDR3 contains 14 residues. The CDR3 loop is CASSWDRGRIEQYF. The CDR3 bases are TGTGCCAGCAGCTGGGACAGGGGGCGAATCGAGCAGTACTTC.

The V call is TRBV5-8, the J call TRBJ2-3; 7 nucleotides agree with TRBD2. J was trimmed by 2 bases and V by 0 bases; bases with no gene match: 3. The CDR3 has 15 residues. Germline V gives CDR1 SGHTS, CDR2 YDEGEE. The CDR3, as DNA: TGTGCCAGCAGCTTGGTCCTAGCGGACACAGATACGCAGTATTTT. Translated, it gives CASSLVLADTDTQYF.

The V and J genes are TRBV4-1 and TRBJ2-3; a possible D gene is TRBD1 (5 bases). There are 17 residues in the CDR3. Germline CDR1 and CDR2: MGHRA and YSYEKL. Deletions cut 4 bases from V and 1 base from J, with 18 bases between. CDR3 region: CASSPIGAPLRTDTQYF. The CDR3 nucleotides read TGCGCCAGCAGCCCGATTGGGGCTCCTCTTCGCACAGATACGCAGTATTTT.

This chain joins TRBV11-3 and TRBJ2-3, with TRBD2 matching over 8 bases. V shed 5 bases and J 3 bases; nucleotides not matched to a gene: 4. Germline V gives CDR1 SGHNT, CDR2 YENEEA. The CDR3 has 14 amino acids. The CDR3 DNA sequence: TGTGCCAGCAGCCGGGGGGGAGGTACAGATACGCAGTATTTT. Its translation: CASSRGGGTDTQYF. The whole variable domain, remainder taken from reference TRBV11-3 and TRBJ2-3, is EAGVVQSPRYKIIEKKQPVAFWCNPISGHNTLYWYLQNLGQGPELLIRYENEEAVDDSQLPKDRFSAERLKGVDSTLKIQPAELGDSAVYLCASSRGGGTDTQYFGPGTRLTVL.

This clone was observed a handful of times. V and J are TRBV13 and TRBJ2-2; 16 nucleotides line up with TRBD2. This CDR3 has 19 amino acids. CDR1 and CDR2 from the germline V gene are PRHDT and FYEKMQ (reference sequence). The V segment lost 5 bases and the J segment 3 bases; nucleotides outside the gene matches: 9. The CDR3 loop reads CASSLGTSGRAVDTGELFF. In DNA, the CDR3 is TGTGCCAGCAGCCTGGGGACTAGCGGGAGGGCGGTGGACACCGGGGAGCTGTTTTTT.

This chain links TRBV7-9 with TRBJ2-7; D is uncertain. Per the germline V gene, CDR1 is SEHNR and CDR2 is FQNEAQ (reference sequence). V lost 2 bases to trimming and J lost 0 bases, with 8 bases between them. The CDR3 runs 14 residues. CDR3 amino acids: CASSLTPSSYEQYF. DNA of the CDR3: TGTGCCAGCAGCTTAACCCCCAGCTCCTACGAGCAGTACTTC.

V usage is TRBV7-9 and J usage is TRBJ2-7, with TRBD1 matching 10 bases. V lost 0 bases to trimming and J lost 9 bases; unmatched junction nucleotides: 8. The CDR3 extends over 15 amino acids. Looked up from germline, CDR1 is SEHNR and CDR2 is FQNEAQ (reference sequence). The CDR3 loop reads CASSLAGTGALGQYF. The CDR3 DNA is TGTGCCAGCAGCTTAGCCGGGACAGGGGCTCTAGGGCAGTACTTC.

This clone was seen a single time. The chain joins TRBV11-1 to TRBJ1-4, with 9 bases identical to TRBD1. The V segment lost 5 bases and the J segment 6 bases; nucleotides outside the gene matches: 4. From germline, CDR1 is SGHAT and CDR2 FQDESV (reference sequence). The CDR3 is 14 residues long. The CDR3: CASSHRGRDEKLFF. The CDR3 bases are TGTGCCAGCAGCCACAGGGGGCGTGATGAAAAACTGTTTTTT.

This chain uses TRBV5-1 with TRBJ2-3; 9 bases are shared with TRBD2. Germline lookup yields CDR1 SGHRS and CDR2 YFSETQ. Trimming removed 6 bases from V and 8 bases from J; junction bases left unmatched: 4. The CDR3 is 12 residues long. The CDR3 here is CASIGSGSTQYF. In nucleotides, the CDR3 is TGCGCCAGCATAGGTAGCGGGAGTACGCAGTATTTT.

V is TRBV7-2 and J is TRBJ2-1, with no clear D. Germline V gene data show CDR1 as SGHTA and CDR2 as FQGNSA. This CDR3 has 12 amino acids. V was cut by 4 bases and J by 10 bases, with 11 bases left in between. CDR3: CASSSRYCEQFF. DNA of the CDR3: TGTGCCAGCAGCTCCCGGTATTGCGAGCAGTTCTTC. The entire variable domain, with the rest obtained from reference TRBV7-2 and TRBJ2-1, is as follows: GAGVSQSPSNKVTEKGKDVELRCDPISGHTALYWYRQSLGQGLEFLIYFQGNSAPDKSGLPSDRFSAERTGGSVSTLTIQRTQQEDSAVYLCASSSRYCEQFFGPGTRLTVL.

This clone was counted a single time. The chain uses TRBV2 and TRBJ1-2; D is perhaps TRBD1 (5 bases). The CDR3 has 13 residues. Trimming pared 6 bases from V and 6 bases from J, leaving 14 bases between. CDR1 SNHLY and CDR2 FYNNEI come from the germline V gene. CDR3 in amino acids: CASSPETAHGYTF. The CDR3 DNA is TGTGCCAGCAGCCCGGAGACAGCCCATGGCTACACCTTC.

V and J are TRBV5-1 and TRBJ1-4; tentative D call: TRBD1 (6 bases). CDR1 and CDR2 from the germline V gene are SGHRS and YFSETQ. This CDR3 has 16 residues. Between the trimmed V and J ends, which lost 4 bases and 5 bases, there was a span of 18 bases. This CDR3 is CASSPAGAGQNEKLFF. The CDR3 DNA follows: TGCGCCAGCAGCCCCGCCGGGGCAGGACAGAATGAAAAACTGTTTTTT.

The chain links TRBV14 to TRBJ2-1; D may be TRBD2 (5 bases). In germline, CDR1 is SGHDN, CDR2 FVKESK. The V end was cut by 5 bases, the J end by 4 bases, with 18 bases between. The CDR3 consists of 16 residues. The CDR3 here is CASSTQDPRGYNEQFF. The CDR3 coding sequence is TGTGCCAGCAGCACCCAGGACCCGCGAGGGTACAATGAGCAGTTCTTC. The full variable domain, in which reference TRBV14 and TRBJ2-1 provide the parts outside the CDR3, is EAGVTQFPSHSVIEKGQTVTLRCDPISGHDNLYWYRRVMGKEIKFLLHFVKESKQDESGMPNNRFLAERTGGTYSTLKVQPAELEDSGVYFCASSTQDPRGYNEQFFGPGTRLTVL.

This clone was detected a few times. The J gene is TRBJ2-3, the V gene TRBV27; possible D gene TRBD1, 7 bases. Germline V gene sequence: CDR1 MNHEY, CDR2 SMNVEV (reference sequence). Trimming pared 3 bases from V and 1 base from J, leaving 8 bases between. The CDR3 has 14 residues. The CDR3 loop is CASSFRGGTDTQYF. The CDR3 DNA sequence: TGTGCCAGCAGTTTCAGGGGGGGCACAGATACGCAGTATTTT.

This chain uses TRBV19 with TRBJ2-5; 9 nucleotides agree with TRBD2. Germline V gene sequence: CDR1 LNHDA, CDR2 SQIVND (reference sequence). The CDR3 covers 15 residues. Unmatched junction bases numbered 10, after V lost 7 bases and J lost 4 bases. CDR3 amino acids: CASTLRLAEGETQYF. The CDR3 DNA reads TGTGCCAGTACCCTAAGACTAGCGGAGGGAGAGACCCAGTACTTC. The complete variable domain, with remaining parts taken from reference TRBV19 and TRBJ2-5, reads DGGITQSPKYLFRKEGQNVTLSCEQNLNHDAMYWYRQDPGQGLRLIYYSQIVNDFQKGDIAEGYSVSREKKESFPLTVTSAQKNPTAFYLCASTLRLAEGETQYFGPGTRLLVL.

V is TRBV27 and J is TRBJ2-7; TRBD2 matches at 12 bases. Unmatched junction bases numbered 8, after V lost 5 bases and J lost 3 bases. From germline, CDR1 is MNHEY and CDR2 SMNVEV (reference sequence). This CDR3 comprises 16 residues. DNA for the CDR3: TGTGCCAGCAGTCTGGGACTAGCGGGCCTCCGCTACGAGCAGTACTTC. Translation: CASSLGLAGLRYEQYF.

In its sample, this clone was seen once. This CDR3 is also generated by other DNA sequences in the sample. The rearrangement joins TRBV6-1 to TRBJ1-3; D is perhaps TRBD1 (5 bases). CDR3 length: 14 amino acids. Germline values: CDR1 MNHNS, CDR2 SASEGT. V was pared by 2 bases and J by 0 bases, with 5 bases between. As DNA, the CDR3 is TGTGCCAGCAGTGAAAGGGGCTCTGGAAACACCATATATTTT. This sequence encodes CASSERGSGNTIYF.